This T cell receptor (beta chain) was sequenced in a study of beta chain features in type 1 diabetes. The study, taken as a whole, reports: Shorter TCRB CDR3s, moderately but significantly so, were found in Type 1 diabetes patients in all four CD4+ subsets. cDNA-based sequencing might over-represent cells highly expressing TCR.

The CDR3 runs 15 residues. With 2 bases clipped from V and 7 bases from J, the junction kept 8 bases outside the gene matches. CDR1 and CDR2 (germline): KGHSH, LQKENI. Investigators reverse transcribed all isolated RNA, so they sequenced expressed TCRB transcripts. The study sequenced naive, central memory and regulatory T cell samples to an average of about 3.5 million reads. Generated by immunoSEQ multiplex PCR, the TCRdb table keeps only in-frame clones and is missing some. This table has about 220,000 clones, about a tenth appearing once. CD45RO/CCR7/CD25/CD127/CD95/CD27 sorting isolated CD4+ naive, central memory, regulatory and stem cell-like memory cells. Only a few counts were recorded for this clone. Its cognate antigen is unknown.

The TCR originated in a man younger than 35 in good health. Sequencing was carried out using central memory CD4+ T cells from blood. The rearrangement uses TRBV18 and TRBJ2-1; TRBD1 matches 7 bases. CDR3 region: CASSPIGGLQNEQFF. The CDR3 nucleotides read TGTGCCAGCTCACCAATAGGGGGCTTGCAGAATGAGCAGTTCTTC.